Shown below are 3 T cell receptor beta chains from a single sample sequenced in a study of cytomegalovirus exposure and HLA in healthy donors (dated by TCRdb to the late 2010s). Receptors were amplified or captured by the immunoSEQ multiplex PCR assay. A mixture of 60 forward primers for TCR Vbeta segments and 13 reverse primers for TCR Jbeta segments was used in the multiplex PCR. TCRdb holds this immuneACCESS table with in-frame rearrangements only. Some clones are missing; in checked studies, unresolved V genes explain under half, and the rest has no known cause. For this sample the table gives about 85,000 clones, of which 70% to 80% were detected only once. Roughly 25% of the sample rests with the top ten. The sequencing input was PBMCs. Receptor source: a woman between 50 and 59 years old in good health and CMV-seropositive.

The rearrangement links TRBV19 to TRBJ2-6; no firm D call. V lost 7 bases and J lost 0, with 7 bases in between. The CDR3 contains 14 residues. Germline V CDR1 and CDR2: LNHDA, SQIVND (reference sequence). CDR3 DNA sequence: TGTGCCAGTATGAGTGTCTCTGGGGCCAACGTCCTGACTTTC. This sequence encodes CASMSVSGANVLTF.

The V and J genes are TRBV2 and TRBJ1-5; no definite D call. CDR1 is SNHLY and CDR2 is FYNNEI in the germline V gene. Trimming took 5 bases from V and 1 from J, leaving 18 bases between them. The CDR3 length is 17 residues. The CDR3 loop is CASSTDIQTGSNQPQHF. As DNA, the CDR3 is TGTGCCAGCAGTACAGACATTCAAACTGGGAGCAATCAGCCCCAGCATTTT.

This chain connects TRBV30 to TRBJ2-2; possible D gene TRBD1, 6 bases. The CDR3 has 15 residues. CDR1 and CDR2 (germline): GTSNPN, SVGIG (reference sequence). Trimming took 0 bases from V and 5 from J, leaving 13 bases between them. CDR3 loop: CAWSVHRVSTGELFF. For the CDR3, the DNA is TGTGCCTGGAGTGTACACAGGGTTTCGACCGGGGAGCTGTTTTTT. Complete variable domain (other parts from reference TRBV30 and TRBJ2-2): SQTIHQWPATLVQPVGSPLSLECTVEGTSNPNLYWYRQAAGRGLQLLFYSVGIGQISSEVPQNLSASRPQDRQFILSSKKLLLSDSGFYLCAWSVHRVSTGELFFGEGSRLTVL.